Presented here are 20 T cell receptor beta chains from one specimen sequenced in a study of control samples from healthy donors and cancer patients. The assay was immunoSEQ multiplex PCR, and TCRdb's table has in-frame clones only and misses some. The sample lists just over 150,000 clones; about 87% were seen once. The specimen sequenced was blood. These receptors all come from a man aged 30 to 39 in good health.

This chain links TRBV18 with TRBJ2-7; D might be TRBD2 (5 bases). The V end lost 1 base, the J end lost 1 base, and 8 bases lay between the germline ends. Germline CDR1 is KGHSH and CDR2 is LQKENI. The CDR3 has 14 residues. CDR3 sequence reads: CASSPREGSYEQYF. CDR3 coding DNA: TGTGCCAGCTCACCACGAGAGGGTTCCTACGAGCAGTACTTC.

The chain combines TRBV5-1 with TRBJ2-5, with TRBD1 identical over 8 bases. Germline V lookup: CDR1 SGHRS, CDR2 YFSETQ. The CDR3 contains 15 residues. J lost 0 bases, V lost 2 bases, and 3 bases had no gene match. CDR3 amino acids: CASSLAGGDQETQYF. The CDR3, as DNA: TGCGCCAGCAGCTTAGCAGGGGGCGACCAAGAGACCCAGTACTTC.

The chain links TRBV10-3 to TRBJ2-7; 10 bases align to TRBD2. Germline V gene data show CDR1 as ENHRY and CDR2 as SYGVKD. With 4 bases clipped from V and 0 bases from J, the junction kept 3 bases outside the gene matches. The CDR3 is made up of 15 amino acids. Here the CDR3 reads CAISASGGASYEQYF. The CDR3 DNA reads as TGTGCCATCAGTGCCAGCGGGGGGGCCTCCTACGAGCAGTACTTC.

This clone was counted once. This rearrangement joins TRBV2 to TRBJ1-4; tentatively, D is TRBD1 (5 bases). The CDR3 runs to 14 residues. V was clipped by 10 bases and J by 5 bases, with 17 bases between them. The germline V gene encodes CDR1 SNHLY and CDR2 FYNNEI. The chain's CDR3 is CATAPGDYNEKLFF. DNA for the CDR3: TGTGCCACCGCTCCGGGGGATTACAATGAAAAACTGTTTTTT.

In nucleotides, the CDR3 is TGTGCCAGCAGTTTGGGAAGGGGAGATCCGCGCGAGCAGTACTTC. Translated, it gives CASSLGRGDPREQYF. The genes are TRBV27 and TRBJ2-7, with D possibly called TRBD1 or TRBD2 (5 bases each). V lost 3 bases and J lost 6, with 18 bases in between. The CDR3 is 15 residues long. In germline, CDR1 is MNHEY, CDR2 SMNVEV (reference sequence).

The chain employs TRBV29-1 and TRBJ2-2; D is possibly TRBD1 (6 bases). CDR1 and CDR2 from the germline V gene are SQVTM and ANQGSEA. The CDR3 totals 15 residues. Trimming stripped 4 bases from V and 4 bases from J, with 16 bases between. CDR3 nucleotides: TGCAGCGTTGGGGGGCAGGGTTCGGGCACCGGGGAGCTGTTTTTT. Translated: CSVGGQGSGTGELFF.

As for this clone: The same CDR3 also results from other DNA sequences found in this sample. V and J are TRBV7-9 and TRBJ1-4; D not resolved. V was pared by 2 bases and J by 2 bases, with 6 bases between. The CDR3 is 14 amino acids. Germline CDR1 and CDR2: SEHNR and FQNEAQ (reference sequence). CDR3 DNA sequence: TGTGCCAGCAGCTTAAGTGGTACTAATGAAAAACTGTTTTTT. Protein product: CASSLSGTNEKLFF.

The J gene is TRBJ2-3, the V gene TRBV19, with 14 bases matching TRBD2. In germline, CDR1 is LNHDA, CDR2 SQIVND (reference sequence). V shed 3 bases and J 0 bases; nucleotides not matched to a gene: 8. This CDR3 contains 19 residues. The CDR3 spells CASSILGLAGGRSTDTQYF. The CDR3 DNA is TGTGCCAGTAGTATTCTCGGACTAGCGGGGGGAAGGAGCACAGATACGCAGTATTTT.

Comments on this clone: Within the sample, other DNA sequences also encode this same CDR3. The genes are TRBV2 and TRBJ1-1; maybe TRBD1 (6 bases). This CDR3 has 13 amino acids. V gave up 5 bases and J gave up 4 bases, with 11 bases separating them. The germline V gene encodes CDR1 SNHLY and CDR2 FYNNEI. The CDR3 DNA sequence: TGTGCCAGCAGTTACAGGGAGGGCACTGAAGCTTTCTTT. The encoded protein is CASSYREGTEAFF.

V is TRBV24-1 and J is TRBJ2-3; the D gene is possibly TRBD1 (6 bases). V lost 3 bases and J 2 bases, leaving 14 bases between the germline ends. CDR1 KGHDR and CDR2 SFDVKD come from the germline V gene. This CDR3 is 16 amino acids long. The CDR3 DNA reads TGTGCCACCAGTGATCCCTCAGGGGCCGACACAGATACGCAGTATTTT. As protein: CATSDPSGADTDTQYF.

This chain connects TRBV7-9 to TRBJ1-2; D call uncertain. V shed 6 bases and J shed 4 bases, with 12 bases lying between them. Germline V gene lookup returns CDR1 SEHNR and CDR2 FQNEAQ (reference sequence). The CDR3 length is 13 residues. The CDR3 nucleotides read TGTGCCAGCAGTCCGAGTGATTCCTATGGCTACACCTTC. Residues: CASSPSDSYGYTF.

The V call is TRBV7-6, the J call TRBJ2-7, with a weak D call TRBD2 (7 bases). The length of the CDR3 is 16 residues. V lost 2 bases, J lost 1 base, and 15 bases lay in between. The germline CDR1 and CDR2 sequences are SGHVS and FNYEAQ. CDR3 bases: TGTGCCAGCAGCTTACTGGGAGGGGGTATGTCCTACGAGCAGTACTTC. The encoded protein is CASSLLGGGMSYEQYF.

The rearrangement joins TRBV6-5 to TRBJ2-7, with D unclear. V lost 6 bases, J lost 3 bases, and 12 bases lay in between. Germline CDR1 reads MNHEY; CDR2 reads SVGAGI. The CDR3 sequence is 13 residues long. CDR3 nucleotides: TGTGCCAGCAGGGGAATACAGCTCTACGAGCAGTACTTC. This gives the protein CASRGIQLYEQYF.

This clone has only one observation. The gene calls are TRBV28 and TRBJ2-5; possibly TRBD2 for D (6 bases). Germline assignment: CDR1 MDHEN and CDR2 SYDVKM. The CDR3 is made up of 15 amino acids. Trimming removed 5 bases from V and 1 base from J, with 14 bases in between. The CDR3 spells CASSLPRDSQETQYF. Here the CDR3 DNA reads TGTGCCAGCAGTCTGCCCAGGGACTCCCAAGAGACCCAGTACTTC. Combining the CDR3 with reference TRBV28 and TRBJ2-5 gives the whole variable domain DVKVTQSSRYLVKRTGEKVFLECVQDMDHENMFWYRQDPGLGLRLIYFSYDVKMKEKGDIPEGYSVSREKKERFSLILESASTNQTSMYLCASSLPRDSQETQYFGPGTRLLVL.

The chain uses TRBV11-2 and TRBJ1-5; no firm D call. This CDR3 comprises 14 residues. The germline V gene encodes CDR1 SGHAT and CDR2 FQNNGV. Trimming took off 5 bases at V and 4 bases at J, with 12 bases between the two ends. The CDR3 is CASSPAGRNQPQHF. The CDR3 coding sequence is TGTGCCAGCAGCCCCGCCGGGAGAAATCAGCCCCAGCATTTT.

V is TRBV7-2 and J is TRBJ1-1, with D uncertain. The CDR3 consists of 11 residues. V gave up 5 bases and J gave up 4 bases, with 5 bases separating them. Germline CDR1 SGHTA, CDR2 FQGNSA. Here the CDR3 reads CASSPLTEAFF. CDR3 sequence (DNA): TGTGCCAGCAGCCCCCTCACTGAAGCTTTCTTT.

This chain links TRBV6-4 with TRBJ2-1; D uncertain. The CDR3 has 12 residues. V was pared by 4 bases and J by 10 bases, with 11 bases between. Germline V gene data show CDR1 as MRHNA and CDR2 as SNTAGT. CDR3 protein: CASSVSDGEQFF. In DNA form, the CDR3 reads TGTGCCAGCAGTGTCTCTGACGGAGAGCAGTTCTTC.

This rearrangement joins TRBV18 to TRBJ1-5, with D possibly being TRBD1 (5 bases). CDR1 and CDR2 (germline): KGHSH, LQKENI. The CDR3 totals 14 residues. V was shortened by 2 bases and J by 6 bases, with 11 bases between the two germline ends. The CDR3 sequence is CASSPNGRGQPQHF. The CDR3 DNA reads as TGTGCCAGCTCACCAAACGGAAGGGGTCAGCCCCAGCATTTT.

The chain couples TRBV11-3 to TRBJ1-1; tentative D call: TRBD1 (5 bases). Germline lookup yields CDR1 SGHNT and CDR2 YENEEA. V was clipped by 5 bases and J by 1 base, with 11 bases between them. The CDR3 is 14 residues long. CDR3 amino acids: CASSPGRANTEAFF. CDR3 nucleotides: TGTGCCAGCAGCCCGGGACGGGCGAACACTGAAGCTTTCTTT.

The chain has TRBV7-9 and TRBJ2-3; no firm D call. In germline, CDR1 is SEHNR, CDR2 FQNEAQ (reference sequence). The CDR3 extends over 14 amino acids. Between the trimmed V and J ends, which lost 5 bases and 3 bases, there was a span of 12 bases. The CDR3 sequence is CASSLPEETDTQYF. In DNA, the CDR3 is TGTGCCAGCAGCCTCCCAGAGGAGACAGATACGCAGTATTTT.